This TCR beta chain originates from a study of T cell responses to AZD1222 COVID-19 vaccine. Overall study results and limits: Rises in breadth and depth of Spike-specific TCRs came after two AZD1222 doses. Distributed over spike, vaccine-associated CD4 TCRs predominated at 160-218 and 743-854. The sample set comprised mostly white British donors with more females, and clonal diversity was possibly underestimated.

This clone has just a few counts. Antigen specificity is unknown. Here immunoSEQ multiplex PCR was the method, and the copy in TCRdb shows in-frame clones only, minus some. The sample includes roughly 49,000 clones, around 80% of them seen just once. This receptor was obtained from an adult in good health. Here the sequenced sample was peripheral blood, taken on day 0 of AZD1222 vaccination.

The CDR3: CASYTPGQGRGGQETQYF. CDR3 nucleotides: TGTGCCAGCTATACCCCCGGACAGGGAAGGGGTGGACAAGAGACCCAGTACTTC. The V gene is TRBV2, the J gene TRBJ2-5; TRBD1 matches at 8 bases. V dropped 8 bases and J dropped 2; count of bases not matched to a gene: 19. CDR1 is SNHLY and CDR2 is FYNNEI in the germline V gene. This CDR3 spans 18 amino acids.